These T cell receptor beta chains were read from a single sample in a study of tumor-infiltrating lymphocytes in primary liver carcinoma. TCRdb processed the multiplex PCR reads anew with MiXCR; each CDR3 protein has one entry. The data hold about 54,000 distinct CDR3 sequences, with over 65% observed a single time. Sequencing was carried out using liver tumor tissue from sampling region 2. These receptor sequences come from a man aged 40-55 years with primary liver carcinoma and hepatitis B virus infection. The CDR3 runs from the conserved cysteine through the conserved F or W. The D gene is left open where the match is weak. A row's size may be missing; if present it is once, few, many or a size class.

>few|TRBJ2-1|NA|TRBV7-8
TGTGCCAGGAGTCTCTCAACACGGGAGCAGTTCTTC
CARSLSTREQFF
>NA|TRBJ2-2|TRBD2|TRBV4-1
TGCGCCAGGAGCCAAGACCCGGCGGGAGATTTGTCAGGGGAGCTGTTTTTT
CARSQDPAGDLSGELFF
>NA|TRBJ2-7|NA|TRBV4-1
TGCGCCAGCAGCCGGTCGTTCAGGGGGGCTGACGAGCAGTACTTT
CASSRSFRGADEQYF
>few|TRBJ2-1|NA|TRBV11-2
TGTGCCAGCAGTTTAGGGCTAACGGGAGACCACAATGAGCAGTTCTTC
CASSLGLTGDHNEQFF
>NA|TRBJ2-3|TRBD2|TRBV28
TGTGCCAGCAGCCGAGGAGTAGCGGGAGAGGTAGATACGCAGTATTTT
CASSRGVAGEVDTQYF
>NA|TRBJ2-2|TRBD2|TRBV7-9
TGTGCCAGTAGCTTTAACAGCGGGGAGCTGTTATTT
CASSFNSGELLF
>many|TRBJ1-4|NA|TRBV12-3/TRBV12-4
TGTGCCAGCAGTTTACAGGGGAGGGGTGAAAAACTGTTTTTT
CASSLQGRGEKLFF
>NA|TRBJ2-3|NA|TRBV7-9
TGTGCCAGCAGCTTCGCCGGTGGTAGCGCAGATACGCAGTATTTT
CASSFAGGSADTQYF
>once|TRBJ1-2|NA|TRBV11-2
TGTGCCAGCAGGGGGAGGGACACCAGCTATAGCTACACCTTC
CASRGRDTSYSYTF
>NA|TRBJ2-1|NA|TRBV11-2
TGTGCCAGCAACCTAGGGCTAGCTGGAGACCACAATGAGCAGTTCTTC
CASNLGLAGDHNEQFF
>many|TRBJ1-2|NA|TRBV5-5
TGTGCCAGCAGCTCTAGTATAGGGTTAAGCTACACCTTC
CASSSSIGLSYTF
>NA|TRBJ2-1|NA|TRBV11-1
TGTGCCAGCAGCCTAGGCCGGGCAAGTAAGCAGTTCTTC
CASSLGRASKQFF
>NA|TRBJ2-7|NA|TRBV12-3/TRBV12-4
TGTGCCAGCACCAGACGGGAATACTACGAGCCTTACTTC
CASTRREYYEPYF
>many|TRBJ1-3|NA|TRBV29-1
TGCAGCGTTGGTGAAACAACTGGAAACACCATATATTTT
CSVGETTGNTIYF
>NA|TRBJ2-3|TRBD2|TRBV11-1
TGTGCCAGCAGCAAGGGACTAGCGGTTAGCTCAGATATGCTGTATTTT
CASSKGLAVSSDMLYF
>NA|TRBJ1-4|NA|TRBV6-1
TGTGCCAGCAGGACGCGGGAGAGAGAAAAACTGTTTTTT
CASRTREREKLFF
>NA|TRBJ2-7|NA|TRBV29-1
TGCAGCGTTATAATAGGGGGTAGCCTCTACGAGCAGTATTTC
CSVIIGGSLYEQYF
>NA|TRBJ2-5|TRBD2|TRBV6-1
TGTGCCAGCAGTGACCTTTGGGCTAGCGGTACTGGGGAGACCCAGTACTTC
CASSDLWASGTGETQYF
>NA|TRBJ2-7|NA|TRBV12-3/TRBV12-4
TGTGCCATCCTCCATAGTGGTCGGTGCTACGAGCAGTACTTC
CAILHSGRCYEQYF
>NA|TRBJ2-7|TRBD2|TRBV11-2
TGTGCCAGCAGCCAGGGACTAGCGGGTTCCCCTTTCTACGAGCAGTACTTC
CASSQGLAGSPFYEQYF
>NA|TRBJ2-1|NA|TRBV6-1
TGTGCCGGCAACGCTGTCTCCGAGTCTTACAATGAGCAGTTCTTC
CAGNAVSESYNEQFF
>NA|TRBJ2-3|TRBD2|TRBV11-2
TGTGCTAGCAGGCCCCCAACTAGCGGCAGCACAGATACGCAGTATTTT
CASRPPTSGSTDTQYF
>many|TRBJ2-5|NA|TRBV7-8
TGTGCCAGCAGGGACAGCCAAGAGACCCAGTACTTC
CASRDSQETQYF
>NA|TRBJ2-3|TRBD1|TRBV4-1
TGCGCCAGCAGCCGCTCCGGGGCAGGGACAGATAGGCAGTATTTT
CASSRSGAGTDRQYF
>many|TRBJ2-1|NA|TRBV28
TGTGCCAGCAGTTTCGGGTTGGGAAGTGGGCAGTTCTTC
CASSFGLGSGQFF
>NA|TRBJ2-1|NA|TRBV7-8
TGTGCCAGCAGCTTGGTTACTGGCGGGTACGGAAATGAGCAGTTCTTC
CASSLVTGGYGNEQFF
>NA|TRBJ2-3|TRBD2|TRBV5-1
TGCGCCAGTAGCTTGAATCCTAGCGGGAGTGGAGATATGCAGTATTTT
CASSLNPSGSGDMQYF
>once|TRBJ1-1|NA|TRBV19
TGTGCCAGTAGTATTTCCGGGCCGCGACTAGAAGGGTTGACTGAAGCTTTCTTT
CASSISGPRLEGLTEAFF
>NA|TRBJ2-7|NA|TRBV30
TGTGCCTGGAGTGTCCAGGGAGATGCCTGGCCCCTTTTC
CAWSVQGDAWPLF